Below are 2 T cell receptor beta chains sequenced from a single sample in a study of long-term antiretroviral therapy in people with HIV. This was the immunoSEQ v3.0 assay at survey level. Repertoires were generated with immunoSEQ multiplex PCR, while TCRdb's copy carries only in-frame clones and drops some. The table records approximately 35,000 clones, around 94% of them present only once. The material was unsorted PBMCs, obtained 4.1 years after starting antiretroviral therapy. The receptors here all came from a woman in her 50s with HIV.

V gene TRBV6-1 combines with J gene TRBJ1-2; D is undetermined. CDR3 length: 14 amino acids. The V end lost 7 bases, the J end lost 8 bases, and 20 bases lay between the germline ends. From germline, CDR1 is MNHNS and CDR2 SASEGT. The CDR3 nucleotides are TGTGCCAGCACCCCCCCCGGGGTGATTTCGGGCTACACCTTC. This translates into CASTPPGVISGYTF.

V and J are TRBV7-2 and TRBJ2-2; TRBD2 aligns across 9 bases. The germline V gene encodes CDR1 SGHTA and CDR2 FQGNSA. CDR3 size: 15 residues. Losses at the gene ends were 2 bases for V and 5 bases for J; bases not matched to a gene: 3. CDR3 amino acids: CASSLRGGATGELFF. DNA for the CDR3: TGTGCCAGCAGCTTACGCGGGGGGGCAACCGGGGAGCTGTTTTTT.